The 21 T cell receptor beta chains reported below all come from one sample, sequenced in a study of T cell repertoires in cytomegalovirus infection. Which antigens these TCRs recognize remains unknown. TCRdb re-called the reads through MiXCR, storing one row per CDR3 protein. The sample holds 60,000 to 75,000 distinct CDR3 sequences, approximately 30% seen once. The sequences come from CD8+ T cells from cultured PBMCs, collected from culture after CMV antigen stimulation. All receptors derive from a human donor in good health (CMV status not recorded). Some clones in this sample may be carry-over from other donors' samples.

For this clonotype: A read error may account for a junction end that differs from germline. The chain is built from TRBV6-2 or TRBV6-3 and TRBJ1-6; no clear D gene. Looked up from germline, CDR1 is MNHEY and CDR2 is SVGEGT. The CDR3 is made up of 14 amino acids. CDR3 bases: TGTACCAGCACCGGTGGACCCGAGGGTTCACCCCTCCACTTT. As protein: CTSTGGPEGSPLHF.

Only a few counts were recorded for this clonotype. J is TRBJ2-1 and V is TRBV9; 8 nucleotides align to TRBD2. The CDR3 sequence is 19 residues long. In germline, CDR1 is SGDLS, CDR2 YYNGEE. V was pared by 0 bases and J by 3 bases, with 14 bases of the junction left unmatched. The CDR3 region has the DNA TGTGCCAGCAGCGTAGTCTCAGCGGGGGCAAGTTCCTTCTACAATGAGCAGTTCTTC. It codes for CASSVVSAGASSFYNEQFF.

This clonotype was detected only a few times. This chain connects TRBV7-6 to TRBJ2-4; D remains unclear. The CDR3 totals 15 residues. In germline, CDR1 is SGHVS, CDR2 FNYEAQ. V was trimmed by 5 bases and J by 0 bases, leaving 11 bases between them. CDR3: CASSPLWKAKNIQYF. The CDR3 DNA follows: TGTGCCAGCAGCCCGCTTTGGAAAGCCAAAAACATTCAGTACTTC. Full variable domain (rest looked up from reference TRBV7-6 and TRBJ2-4): GAGVSQSPRYKVTKRGQDVALRCDPISGHVSLYWYRQALGQGPEFLTYFNYEAQQDKSGLPNDRFSAERPEGSISTLTIQRTEQRDSAMYRCASSPLWKAKNIQYFGAGTRLSVL.

This clonotype has at least ten counts. The chain combines TRBV6-6 with TRBJ1-1; 9 bases map to TRBD1. CDR1 and CDR2 from the germline V gene are MNHNY and SVGAGI (reference sequence). The CDR3 sequence is 16 residues long. The V gene end was trimmed by 3 bases and the J gene end by 4 bases; junction bases not matched to a gene: 9. The CDR3 loop reads CASSYSLKTGGTEAFF. DNA for the CDR3: TGTGCCAGCAGTTATTCCCTCAAGACAGGGGGCACTGAAGCTTTCTTT.

In this sample, this clonotype turned up once. The chain has TRBV12-3 or TRBV12-4 and TRBJ2-1; 10 positions agree with TRBD2. The CDR3 extends over 15 amino acids. J was trimmed by 4 bases and V by 7 bases; bases with no gene match: 7. This CDR3 reads CASITLAGEYNEQFF. The CDR3 DNA reads TGTGCCAGCATTACCCTAGCGGGGGAATACAATGAGCAGTTCTTC.

In its sample, this clonotype was seen many times. The gene calls are TRBV7-9 and TRBJ2-7; D not certain. There are 11 residues in the CDR3. Germline-derived CDR1 and CDR2 are SEHNR and FQNEAQ (reference sequence). V gave up 2 bases and J gave up 4 bases, with 3 bases separating them. For the CDR3, the DNA is TGTGCCAGCAGCTTACGTTACGAGCAGTACTTC. The encoded protein is CASSLRYEQYF.

The V call is TRBV11-2, the J call TRBJ2-6; TRBD1 aligns across 7 bases. This CDR3 contains 18 residues. The V gene end was trimmed by 3 bases and the J gene end by 2 bases; junction bases not matched to a gene: 10. Germline lookup yields CDR1 SGHAT and CDR2 FQNNGV. This CDR3 reads CASSFETGSLAGANVLTF. CDR3 DNA: TGTGCCAGCAGCTTCGAGACAGGGTCCCTGGCTGGGGCCAACGTCCTGACTTTC.

This sequence joins TRBV27 and TRBJ1-5; no clear D. This CDR3 spans 16 amino acids. Germline V gives CDR1 MNHEY, CDR2 SMNVEV (reference sequence). The ends were cut back, 5 bases at V and 4 bases at J, with 18 bases in the middle. CDR3 amino acids: CASSTATPVSNQPQHF. The CDR3 nucleotides are TGTGCCAGCAGTACAGCGACACCCGTCTCAAATCAGCCCCAGCATTTT.

The sample holds a few counts of this clonotype. The chain is built from TRBV20-1 and TRBJ1-2, with a tentative D call TRBD1 (5 bases). Germline V gives CDR1 DFQATT, CDR2 SNEGSKA (reference sequence). Deletions cut 0 bases from V and 5 bases from J, with 16 bases between. This CDR3 has 15 amino acids. This CDR3 is CSARDREGAIYGYTF. In DNA form, the CDR3 reads TGCAGTGCTAGAGATCGGGAAGGGGCGATTTATGGCTACACCTTC.

In this sample, this clonotype turned up many times. The DNA of the CDR3 is TGTGCCAGCAGTCCCACCGGGGTTAGCCCAGATACGCAGTATTTT. Its translation: CASSPTGVSPDTQYF. The rearrangement links TRBV12-3 or TRBV12-4 to TRBJ2-3, with D perhaps matching TRBD2 (5 bases). This CDR3 is 15 amino acids long. Trimming stripped 5 bases from V and 4 bases from J, with 16 bases between.

This clonotype appeared many times. The J gene is TRBJ2-1, the V gene TRBV12-3 or TRBV12-4; 10 bases align to TRBD2. The CDR3 consists of 15 residues. V lost 3 bases and J lost 6; bases outside the gene matches: 5. CDR3 amino acids: CASSFGTSVANEQFF. The CDR3 DNA is TGTGCCAGCAGTTTCGGGACTAGCGTGGCCAATGAGCAGTTCTTC.

The chain uses TRBV2 and TRBJ2-1, with 9 bases that match TRBD1. Germline CDR1 SNHLY, CDR2 FYNNEI. The CDR3 contains 13 residues. V shed 6 bases, J shed 8 bases, and the junction held 5 bases outside the gene matches. In DNA, the CDR3 is TGTGCCAGCAGAAGACAGGGGGATGATGAGCAGTTCTTC. This translates into CASRRQGDDEQFF.

This clonotype was recorded once. The chain carries TRBV9 and TRBJ2-4; 9 bases fit TRBD1. Germline V gene lookup returns CDR1 SGDLS and CDR2 YYNGEE. CDR3 size: 14 residues. With V trimmed by 3 bases and J by 8 bases, 6 bases remained unmatched. Here the CDR3 DNA reads TGTGCCAGCAGCGCCCGGGACAGGGAGCACATTCAGTACTTC. Translated, it gives CASSARDREHIQYF. Complete variable domain (other parts from reference TRBV9 and TRBJ2-4): DSGVTQTPKHLITATGQRVTLRCSPRSGDLSVYWYQQSLDQGLQFLIQYYNGEERAKGNILERFSAQQFPDLHSELNLSSLELGDSALYFCASSARDREHIQYFGAGTRLSVL.

V gene TRBV19 combines with J gene TRBJ2-3; 8 bases map to TRBD2. The V segment lost 8 bases and the J segment 0 bases; nucleotides outside the gene matches: 7. The CDR3 is 15 residues long. The germline V gene has CDR1 LNHDA and CDR2 SQIVND (reference sequence). DNA of the CDR3: TGTGCCAGTCGAGGAAGCGGGAGTAGCACAGATACGCAGTATTTT. It specifies CASRGSGSSTDTQYF.

This clonotype has a count of ten or more. The chain joins TRBV7-2 to TRBJ1-1, with D perhaps matching TRBD1 (5 bases). With 1 base removed from V and 1 base from J, the gap between germline ends came to 13 bases. Germline lookup yields CDR1 SGHTA and CDR2 FQGNSA. The CDR3 is 16 amino acids. CDR3 sequence reads: CASSLGAGGENTEAFF. DNA for the CDR3: TGTGCCAGCAGCTTAGGGGCCGGGGGGGAGAACACTGAAGCTTTCTTT.

This clonotype was picked up a small number of times. The V and J genes are TRBV6-1 and TRBJ2-7, with D possibly being TRBD2 (6 bases). CDR3 length: 12 residues. The germline V gene encodes CDR1 MNHNS and CDR2 SASEGT. With 6 bases removed from V and 7 bases from J, the gap between germline ends came to 13 bases. DNA of the CDR3: TGTGCCAGCAGCCCCGGAGGGGTAGAGCAGTACTTC. Its translation: CASSPGGVEQYF.

This clonotype was seen a few times. The J gene is TRBJ2-5, the V gene TRBV6-1; a possible D gene is TRBD1 (6 bases). Looked up from germline, CDR1 is MNHNS and CDR2 is SASEGT. V lost 5 bases, J lost 1 base, and 11 bases lay in between. This CDR3 spans 14 amino acids. The CDR3 reads CASSWGRGQETQYF. CDR3 sequence (DNA): TGTGCCAGCAGTTGGGGGCGAGGCCAAGAGACCCAGTACTTC.

V usage is TRBV7-4 and J usage is TRBJ2-2; maybe TRBD1 (6 bases). The V and J ends lost 2 bases and 4 bases respectively, with 17 bases between them. Germline V gene data show CDR1 as SGHVT and CDR2 as SQSDAQ. The CDR3 runs 17 residues. CDR3 DNA sequence: TGTGCCAGCAGCTTACAATCAACAGGGTATGGCACCGGGGAGCTGTTTTTT. It encodes CASSLQSTGYGTGELFF.

Details on this clonotype: This may be a read error, as it is one base from a much larger clone. This chain joins TRBV7-9 and TRBJ1-3, with 7 bases that match TRBD1. CDR3 length: 15 amino acids. Germline V gives CDR1 SEHNR, CDR2 FQNEAQ (reference sequence). For the CDR3, the DNA is TGTGTCAGCAGCCCGGGACAGATCTCTGGAAACACCATATATTTT. Residues: CVSSPGQISGNTIYF.

This chain connects TRBV29-1 to TRBJ2-1; 7 positions match TRBD2. CDR1 and CDR2 (germline): SQVTM, ANQGSEA. V gave up 1 base and J gave up 8 bases; unmatched junction bases: 8. The CDR3 is 14 amino acids. In DNA, the CDR3 is TGCAGCGTTGAAGGTCGGGGGGTGTGGGATGAGCAGTTCTTC. It encodes CSVEGRGVWDEQFF.

This clonotype was seen a few times. The rearrangement links TRBV11-2 to TRBJ2-1, with D perhaps matching TRBD1 (5 bases). The CDR3 has 18 residues. The V end lost 0 bases, the J end lost 1 base, and 16 bases lay between the germline ends. Per germline, CDR1 SGHAT and CDR2 FQNNGV. CDR3 protein: CASSLDSRQGASYNEQFF. CDR3 nucleotide sequence: TGTGCCAGCAGCTTAGATAGCCGTCAGGGCGCATCCTACAATGAGCAGTTCTTC.